What follows is one T cell receptor (beta chain) and its context. At least ten counts were recorded for this clonotype. Its antigen remains undetermined. No much larger clone exists at a distance of one base, and base qualities are not known. Per the publication, the time point label means: newly diagnosed GD, antithyroid drugs for less than 3 months. RNA was extracted from PBMCs in TRIzol for both TCR sequencing and RNA sequencing. The diagnosis of Graves' disease was made according to American Thyroid Association guidelines. Recruitment of patients was carried out at an endocrinology department in Xi'an, China. Each patient gave approximately 9.7 milliliters of peripheral blood, collected in an EDTA anticoagulant tube. PBMCs were isolated by Ficoll Paque Plus density gradient separation without further T cell sorting. An Agilent 2100 Bioanalyzer and agarose gel were used to assess RNA quality, and a NanoDrop 2000 was used to measure RNA concentration.

Library creation used multiplex PCR. Instrument on record: Illumina HiSeq 4000. CDR3 regions were amplified by Arm-PCR with iRepertoire HTBI primers to construct TCR beta libraries. Before sequencing, the PCR products underwent gel purification. Per the original workflow: Gene usage analysis of CDR3 amino acid clonotypes relied on the roughly 58 TRBV and over 13 TRBJ segments identified across samples. COPE and FqMerger were used to merge the filtered high-quality paired reads into contigs. BLAST was used to align contigs to the IMGT TRBV, TRBD and TRBJ reference genes, and CDR3 was defined following IMGT. Any clonotype with a frequency above 0.1% was classified as a highly expanded clone. Repertoire diversity was measured by Shannon entropy, and V-J evenness by the Gini coefficient. A clonotype was considered public if more than one individual shared it. In-frame beta chains were kept once TCRdb had trimmed the public reads at Q25 with fastp and called clones with MiXCR. Rows are unified per CDR3 protein, each entry keeping the most common DNA and genes. The V and J calls shown here were made by TCRdb, not taken from the authors' results. This sample is represented by under 300,000 distinct CDR3 sequences; about 16% of them were singletons. The ten biggest clones cover roughly a fifth of the sample.

CDR1 and CDR2 were assigned from the germline V gene as SNHLY and FYNNEI. Including cysteine and phenylalanine, the CDR3 has 15 amino acids. Left in the record is the CDR3 DNA by itself, 45 bases read in frame from the first base. From V the trimming removes 8 bases and from J it removes 9 bases, while the gene matches leave 17 bases of the junction unaccounted for. The data are from a study of regulatory T cells in long-lasting Graves disease (TCRdb year 2021). Study-wide context: In the newly diagnosed Graves' disease group, patients had been taking antithyroid drugs for less than 3 months. Peripheral blood TCR sequencing and RNA sequencing compared persistent Graves' disease patients with newly diagnosed Graves' disease patients. The study was conducted in China and was registered as a clinical trial. A total of 33 samples underwent TCR sequencing, from some 13 patients with persistent Graves' disease and approximately 20 patients with newly diagnosed Graves' disease.

The investigation overall reported the following: TRBV28, TRBJ1-2 and TRBJ2-5 were preferentially used in persistent disease, while TRBV20-1 and TRBJ2-1 were favored in newly diagnosed disease. Persistent patients shared more public clonotypes among themselves (around 2,500) than newly diagnosed patients did (about 970). Only the TCR beta chain was sequenced and analyzed. The study examined only peripheral blood because the primary lesion, thyroid tissue, could not be accessed. As a limitation, the authors acknowledged that the small sample size may reduce accuracy. Persistent Graves' disease patients showed lower TCR Shannon entropy and fewer highly expanded clones than newly diagnosed patients, suggesting clonal expansion.

The origin of this receptor is a female donor with Graves disease. This chain joins TRBV2 to TRBJ1-1; 8 central nucleotides agree with TRBD1. Here the sequenced sample was peripheral blood mononuclear cells (PBMCs), taken at new diagnosis, from a patient treated with antithyroid drugs. The nucleotides are TGTGCCAGCCCCGCCGTGGACAGGGTGGGAAAGAAAGCTTTCTTT. This is translated as CASPAVDRVGKKAFF.